This T cell receptor beta chain originates from a study of T-cell reconstitution after alpha-beta-depleted transplantation in children. Using unique molecular identifiers, the investigators prepared the TCRbeta library. MiXCR, run by TCRdb on the PCR reads, gives a single entry per CDR3 protein. The table records 200,000 to 250,000 distinct CDR3 sequences, more than 20% of them present only once. In this sample, this clonotype turned up a few times. The CDR3 totals 14 residues. V lost 3 bases to trimming and J lost 2 bases, with 10 bases between them. Looked up from germline, CDR1 is KGHSH and CDR2 is LQKENI.

The input for sequencing was PBMCs, mostly from graft donor cells, taken 360 days after TCRalphabeta/CD19-depleted stem cell transplant. The chain has TRBV18 and TRBJ1-2, with D unresolved. The origin of this receptor is a female patient aged 2 to 10 who had a stem cell transplant for congenital amegakaryocytic thrombocytopenia, so the T cells may come from the graft donor. The CDR3 loop is CASSPEGGNYGYTF. The CDR3 DNA reads TGTGCCAGCTCACCGGAGGGCGGGAACTATGGCTACACCTTC.